This T cell receptor beta chain was captured by sequencing in a study of shared clonotypes between healthy human individuals. Study-wide findings and caveats: A reduction in generation probabilities was seen for non-shared clonotypes relative to those shared by all four donors. Around 4.7% of naive CD4 clonotypes were shared across four donors.

Germline CDR1 and CDR2: GTSNPN and SVGIG (reference sequence). The CDR3 consists of 12 residues. V lost 0 bases and J lost 3, with 5 bases in between. On this clone itself: Its antigen is still unknown. Distinct nucleotide sequences in the sample also encode this CDR3.

It was 150 to 200 ng DNA, 30,000 or so T cell genomes, that sorted-subset replicate PCRs used. TCRdb keeps only in-frame clones here, not all; method: immunoSEQ multiplex PCR. Seen here are 2 million or so clones, roughly 94% observed once, and the top ten hold about 1.1%. Naive CD8 populations comprised CD45RO-negative cells positively selected for CCR7, excluding terminally differentiated effector memory CD45RA+ cells. Nashville, Tennessee was home to all donors, each a Caucasian adult. The TCR sequence derives from a young man in good health. The rearrangement links TRBV30 to TRBJ1-1; D remains unclear. The sequencing input was naive CD8+ T cells sorted from blood. CDR3 sequence: CAWSVSDTEAFF. The CDR3 nucleotides are TGTGCCTGGAGTGTATCAGACACTGAAGCTTTCTTT.